This T cell receptor beta chain was sequenced for a study of cytomegalovirus exposure and HLA in healthy donors. For the study at large: Membership in the Caucasian-associated ancestry cluster was found for 81% of approximately 380 genotyped donors.

The germline gives CDR1 MNHEY, CDR2 SVGAGI. This CDR3 spans 15 amino acids. V lost 6 bases and J lost 3, with 18 bases in between. Primers included in the PCR were 60 Vbeta and 13 Jbeta primers. The method was immunoSEQ multiplex PCR; TCRdb's version includes in-frame clones alone and lacks a portion of them. The sample totals some 120,000 clones. The sequence derives from a man between 18 and 35 years old in good health and CMV-seronegative. Sample: PBMCs. The chain joins TRBV6-5 to TRBJ2-7, with a tentative D call TRBD1 (6 bases). The CDR3, as DNA: TGTGCCAGCAGAGGGGGTGGGGCTGATAGCTACGAGCAGTACTTC. It codes for CASRGGGADSYEQYF.